A single sample gave rise to the 30 T cell receptor beta chains below, sequenced in a study. Treg sorting used a CD4+CD25+CD127-/low gate. TCRdb re-analysed the 5' RACE reads in MiXCR, keeping a single row per CDR3 protein. The table shows some 32,000 distinct CDR3 sequences, with 27% occurring only once. Source material: tumor-infiltrating Tregs sorted from the breast tumor. The receptor set was obtained from a female donor with breast cancer.

This chain joins TRBV7-9 and TRBJ1-3; 8 nucleotides agree with TRBD1. CDR1 SEHNR and CDR2 FQNEAQ come from the germline V gene (reference sequence). CDR3 length: 18 amino acids. V gave up 3 bases and J gave up 0 bases; unmatched junction bases: 10. The CDR3: CASSFPTVDRDSGNTIYF. CDR3 DNA: TGTGCCAGCAGCTTTCCGACGGTGGACAGGGACTCTGGAAACACCATATATTTT.

This clonotype came up a few times. V usage is TRBV7-2 and J usage is TRBJ2-7, with D tentatively TRBD2 (5 bases). CDR1 and CDR2 from the germline V gene are SGHTA and FQGNSA. V gave up 2 bases and J gave up 7 bases, with 9 bases separating them. The CDR3 length is 12 residues. The CDR3 DNA is TGTGCCAGCAGCTTAAGGACTGGTGAGCAGTACTTC. Amino acids: CASSLRTGEQYF.

J is TRBJ2-1 and V is TRBV6-2 or TRBV6-3; a possible D gene is TRBD2 (6 bases). Trimming stripped 2 bases from V and 5 bases from J, with 13 bases between. CDR3 length: 15 amino acids. Germline CDR1 and CDR2: MNHEY and SVGEGT. CDR3 nucleotides: TGTGCCAGCAGTTACCTGGGACTCCTCCACAATGAGCAGTTCTTC. Translating gives CASSYLGLLHNEQFF.

For this clonotype: This may come from a read error, since a much larger clone is one base off. V usage is TRBV12-3 or TRBV12-4 and J usage is TRBJ2-7; TRBD2 is a possible D gene (5 bases). The CDR3 contains 14 residues. V lost 8 bases and J 9 bases, leaving 23 bases between the germline ends. The CDR3 loop reads CASSGTGRSRGQYF. DNA for the CDR3: TGTGCCAGCTCAGGCACGGGTAGGTCCCGGGGGCAGTACTTC.

This clonotype was picked up a small number of times. CDR3 bases: TGTGCCAGCAGTCCCGGGACTAGCGGCACAGATACGCAGTATTTT. Amino acid sequence: CASSPGTSGTDTQYF. This chain joins TRBV2 and TRBJ2-3, with 10 bases fitting TRBD2. Germline assignment: CDR1 SNHLY and CDR2 FYNNEI. The CDR3 consists of 15 residues. V dropped 5 bases and J dropped 1; count of bases not matched to a gene: 3.

This clonotype showed up many times. J is TRBJ2-7 and V is TRBV18; TRBD2 matches at 9 bases. The CDR3 is 15 amino acids. Germline V gene lookup returns CDR1 KGHSH and CDR2 LQKENI. The J segment lost 3 bases and the V segment lost 2 bases, leaving 5 bases of the junction unmatched. The CDR3 DNA sequence: TGTGCCAGCTCACCATATCCAGCGGGAGGCTACGAGCAGTACTTC. Translating it yields CASSPYPAGGYEQYF.

This clonotype has ten or more counts. This rearrangement joins TRBV25-1 to TRBJ2-1; 8 positions match TRBD2. From germline, CDR1 is MGHDK and CDR2 SYGVNS. The CDR3 covers 12 residues. V trimming: 0 bases; J trimming: 15 bases; junction bases outside the gene matches: 4. DNA for the CDR3: TGTGCCAGCAGTGAATATAGGGGGACTAGGTTCTTC. Its protein product is CASSEYRGTRFF.

Comment on this clonotype: This may come from a read error, since a much larger clone is one base off. The rearrangement joins TRBV9 to TRBJ2-1; D uncertain. CDR1 is SGDLS and CDR2 is YYNGEE in the germline V gene. This CDR3 region has 15 residues. V shed 0 bases and J shed 3 bases, with 10 bases lying between them. The CDR3 here is CASSVGVGYYNEQFF. CDR3 in DNA: TGTGCCAGCAGCGTAGGGGTGGGTTACTACAATGAGCAGTTCTTC.

This clonotype was recorded many times. V is TRBV6-2 or TRBV6-3 and J is TRBJ1-2; no clear D gene. Trimming cost V 6 bases and J 4 bases, with 15 bases left between them. CDR1 and CDR2 (germline): MNHEY, SVGEGT. The CDR3 has 14 residues. The CDR3 here is CASSAIGAGYGYTF. The DNA for the CDR3 is TGTGCCAGCAGCGCTATTGGTGCGGGCTATGGCTACACCTTC.

A single count supports this clonotype. A much larger clone lies a single base off, so this may be a read error. CDR3 in amino acids: CAGSPPRQAGNTEAFF. The CDR3 coding sequence is TGTGCCGGCTCACCACCGCGACAGGCGGGAAACACTGAAGCTTTCTTT. This sequence joins TRBV18 and TRBJ1-1, with a possible D match to TRBD1 (6 bases). The CDR3 length is 16 residues. Germline loops: CDR1 KGHSH, CDR2 LQKENI.

The sample holds many counts of this clonotype. V is TRBV5-1 and J is TRBJ2-7; 10 bases agree with TRBD2. CDR1 is SGHRS and CDR2 is YFSETQ in the germline V gene. Trimming cost V 4 bases and J 6 bases; bases outside gene matches: 13. The CDR3 is 16 amino acids. The CDR3 nucleotides are TGCGCCAGCAGCCCGCGCCCTAGCGGGAGTTCAGGCGAGCAGTACTTC. Protein product: CASSPRPSGSSGEQYF.

The chain employs TRBV19 and TRBJ1-5; 10 nucleotides agree with TRBD1. Per germline, CDR1 LNHDA and CDR2 SQIVND (reference sequence). CDR3 length: 15 amino acids. Trimming took 6 bases from V and 1 from J; bases not matched to a gene: 3. The CDR3, as DNA: TGTGCCAGTAGGAGGGACAGGGGAAGCAATCAGCCCCAGCATTTT. Protein product: CASRRDRGSNQPQHF. The whole variable domain, filled in from reference TRBV19 and TRBJ1-5, reads DGGITQSPKYLFRKEGQNVTLSCEQNLNHDAMYWYRQDPGQGLRLIYYSQIVNDFQKGDIAEGYSVSREKKESFPLTVTSAQKNPTAFYLCASRRDRGSNQPQHFGDGTRLSIL.

This clonotype has ten or more counts. The gene calls are TRBV11-2 and TRBJ2-1; D might be TRBD2 (5 bases). V lost 1 base, J lost 9 bases, and 7 bases lay in between. The germline V gene has CDR1 SGHAT and CDR2 FQNNGV. The CDR3 has 12 residues. The CDR3 reads CASSLAGIEQFF. CDR3 DNA: TGTGCCAGCAGCTTAGCGGGGATTGAGCAGTTCTTC.

This chain links TRBV11-2 with TRBJ2-3; D gene ambiguous. Germline V gene lookup returns CDR1 SGHAT and CDR2 FQNNGV. The CDR3 sequence is 14 residues long. Deletions cut 6 bases from V and 2 bases from J, with 12 bases between. CDR3 nucleotides: TGTGCCAGCAGACCTCTACACCTCACAGATACGCAGTATTTT. Translated, it gives CASRPLHLTDTQYF.

The chain carries TRBV25-1 and TRBJ2-3; D is possibly TRBD1 (6 bases). The V gene's germline CDR1 is MGHDK and CDR2 SYGVNS. Trimming removed 5 bases from V and 5 bases from J, with 17 bases in between. The CDR3 is 15 residues long. DNA of the CDR3: TGTGCCAGCAGTCCCGGACAGCGGAAGGAAGATACGCAGTATTTT. It encodes CASSPGQRKEDTQYF.

This clonotype was seen at least ten times. V is TRBV7-8 and J is TRBJ2-3; D possibly corresponds to TRBD2 (5 bases). The germline V and J ends were trimmed by 1 base and 0 bases, with 11 bases remaining between them. There are 16 residues in the CDR3. Germline CDR1 reads SGHVS; CDR2 reads FQNEAQ. CDR3 residues: CASSLDIGGSTDTQYF. DNA for the CDR3: TGTGCCAGCAGCTTAGATATCGGCGGGAGCACAGATACGCAGTATTTT.

By proportion, this clonotype is medium-sized. The genes are TRBV7-3 and TRBJ2-6; the D is unclear. The CDR3 runs 16 residues. V lost 5 bases and J 4 bases, leaving 15 bases between the germline ends. Germline CDR1 reads SGHTA; CDR2 reads FQGTGA. The CDR3 loop reads CASSLRPSTGANVLTF. The CDR3 coding sequence is TGTGCCAGCAGCCTAAGGCCTTCAACCGGGGCCAACGTCCTGACTTTC. Variable domain in full (rest from reference TRBV7-3 and TRBJ2-6): GAGVSQTPSNKVTEKGKYVELRCDPISGHTALYWYRQSLGQGPEFLIYFQGTGAADDSGLPNDRFFAVRPEGSVSTLKIQRTERGDSAVYLCASSLRPSTGANVLTFGAGSRLTVL.

This clonotype was seen at least ten times. The CDR3 spells CAWSVGLAVTNEQFF. In DNA form, the CDR3 reads TGTGCCTGGAGTGTAGGACTAGCGGTTACCAATGAGCAGTTCTTC. The V and J genes are TRBV30 and TRBJ2-1; 10 bases align to TRBD2. The CDR3 runs to 15 residues. J lost 6 bases, V lost 0 bases, and 5 bases had no gene match. Germline assignment: CDR1 GTSNPN and CDR2 SVGIG (reference sequence).

The J gene is TRBJ1-1, the V gene TRBV6-5, with 8 bases lining up with TRBD1. In germline, CDR1 is MNHEY, CDR2 SVGAGI. The ends lost 6 bases at V and 0 bases at J; junction bases unmatched: 3. The CDR3 has 14 residues. In DNA, the CDR3 is TGTGCCAGCAGCCGGGACAGGATGAACACTGAAGCTTTCTTT. Protein sequence: CASSRDRMNTEAFF.

This clonotype was observed a handful of times. A much larger clone differs by one base, so this may be a read error. V and J are TRBV5-1 and TRBJ2-3; 10 positions agree with TRBD2. Germline trimming cut 5 bases from V and 4 bases from J; bases unmatched to any gene: 10. CDR1 is SGHRS, CDR2 YFSETQ, per germline. The CDR3 contains 16 residues. Here the CDR3 DNA reads TGCGCCAGCAGACCTGGACTAGCGGCGAACGCAGATACGCAGTATTTT. As protein: CASRPGLAANADTQYF.

This clonotype was detected only a few times. Just one base apart from a much larger clone, this may be a read error. V and J are TRBV20-1 and TRBJ1-1; a weak D match, TRBD1 (5 bases). The CDR3 totals 14 residues. Germline assignment: CDR1 DFQATT and CDR2 SNEGSKA (reference sequence). V was clipped by 3 bases and J by 5 bases, with 16 bases between them. This chain's CDR3 is CSARNRGSWTEAFF. In DNA form, the CDR3 reads TGCAGTGCTAGGAACCGGGGGTCATGGACTGAAGCTTTCTTT.

The chain uses TRBV20-1 and TRBJ2-1; 12 bases match TRBD2. Per the germline V gene, CDR1 is DFQATT and CDR2 is SNEGSKA (reference sequence). Germline trimming cut 0 bases from V and 9 bases from J; bases unmatched to any gene: 12. This CDR3 has 17 amino acids. The CDR3 loop is CSARDRKLAGGPSEQFF. In nucleotides, the CDR3 is TGCAGTGCTAGAGACCGAAAACTAGCGGGAGGACCCAGTGAGCAGTTCTTC.

The sample holds many counts of this clonotype. CDR3 protein: CSARDGNNEQFF. The CDR3, as DNA: TGCAGTGCTCGGGACGGTAACAATGAGCAGTTCTTC. The chain links TRBV20-1 to TRBJ2-1; D is tentatively TRBD1 or TRBD2 (5 bases each). This CDR3 region has 12 residues. CDR1 DFQATT and CDR2 SNEGSKA come from the germline V gene (reference sequence). V was pared by 5 bases and J by 5 bases, with 10 bases between.

Only a few counts were recorded for this clonotype. This chain connects TRBV18 to TRBJ2-7, with TRBD1 matching over 7 bases. CDR3 length: 17 amino acids. J was trimmed by 2 bases and V by 5 bases; bases with no gene match: 15. Germline CDR1 is KGHSH and CDR2 is LQKENI. CDR3 in DNA: TGTGCCAGCTCAACCTACAACCGACAGGGTAGTGCCTACGAGCAGTACTTC. It encodes CASSTYNRQGSAYEQYF.

This clonotype was recorded at least ten times. The DNA for the CDR3 is TGTGCCAGCAGACCGACAGGGCTTGATTACAATGAGCAGTTCTTC. Amino acids: CASRPTGLDYNEQFF. V and J are TRBV7-6 and TRBJ2-1; TRBD1 matches 7 bases. The CDR3 sequence is 15 residues long. The V segment lost 6 bases and the J segment 4 bases; nucleotides outside the gene matches: 9. Germline assignment: CDR1 SGHVS and CDR2 FNYEAQ.

This clonotype was found many times. The chain has TRBV20-1 and TRBJ2-1; 11 positions match TRBD2. The CDR3 spans 15 residues. The ends lost 0 bases at V and 7 bases at J; junction bases unmatched: 5. Per the germline V gene, CDR1 is DFQATT and CDR2 is SNEGSKA (reference sequence). This CDR3 is CSARDKGLAVNEQFF. The DNA of the CDR3 is TGCAGTGCTAGAGATAAGGGACTAGCGGTGAATGAGCAGTTCTTC.

This clonotype was recorded at least ten times. The chain carries TRBV6-1 and TRBJ2-7, with D tentatively TRBD2 (6 bases). Germline values: CDR1 MNHNS, CDR2 SASEGT. With 3 bases removed from V and 7 bases from J, the gap between germline ends came to 22 bases. The CDR3 sequence is 16 residues long. The CDR3 nucleotides read TGTGCCAGCAGTGACGAGGTCCGGGACTCACATGGGGAGCAGTACTTC. It encodes CASSDEVRDSHGEQYF.

The chain joins TRBV11-2 to TRBJ2-7; 7 nucleotides agree with TRBD2. The CDR3 length is 20 residues. The trim removed 8 bases at V and 2 bases at J, leaving 27 bases unmatched. Germline loops: CDR1 SGHAT, CDR2 FQNNGV. CDR3 loop: CASGPISRDRAGTSTYEQYF. CDR3 coding DNA: TGTGCCAGCGGCCCCATTAGTCGGGACCGAGCGGGGACCAGCACCTACGAGCAGTACTTC.

This clonotype was picked up many times. V usage is TRBV20-1 and J usage is TRBJ2-1; D not resolved. Germline CDR1 DFQATT, CDR2 SNEGSKA (reference sequence). V was pared by 0 bases and J by 6 bases, with 9 bases between. The CDR3 runs 13 residues. The CDR3 spells CSARDSTFNEQFF. CDR3 DNA sequence: TGCAGTGCTAGAGATAGCACTTTCAATGAGCAGTTCTTC.

In this sample, this clonotype turned up many times. The gene calls are TRBV7-6 and TRBJ2-1, with D possibly being TRBD2 (6 bases). Germline CDR1 SGHVS, CDR2 FNYEAQ. Trimming cost V 1 base and J 6 bases, with 19 bases left between them. This CDR3 has 17 residues. Here the CDR3 DNA reads TGTGCCAGCAGCTTAGGCTACGGACTACGCCGGGGCAATGAGCAGTTCTTC. Residues: CASSLGYGLRRGNEQFF.